A selection of T cell receptor beta chains follows, all from one sample in a study of T-cell reconstitution after alpha-beta-depleted transplantation in children. TCRdb redid the calling of the PCR reads with MiXCR, one entry per CDR3 protein. The sample shows around 100,000 distinct CDR3 sequences, under 13% of them seen only once. The material was PBMCs, obtained before TCRalphabeta/CD19-depleted stem cell transplant. Receptor source: a boy aged 2 to 10 with acute lymphoblastic leukemia, due to receive a stem cell transplant. Each CDR3 is given with its conserved first and last residue. D genes are given only for firm matches. Size values are once, few and many counts, or a class for expanded clones, and some rows have none.

CDR3nt: TGTGCCAGCAGCTCGAGGACAGGGGTGGACACCGGGGAGCTGTTTTTT
CDR3aa: CASSSRTGVDTGELFF
v_gene: TRBV7-9
abundance: few
j_gene: TRBJ2-2
d_gene: TRBD1

CDR3nt: TGCAGTGCTAGTATCCTGCTAGCGGAGGGAAGCTCCTACAATGAGCAGTTCTTC
CDR3aa: CSASILLAEGSSYNEQFF
v_gene: TRBV20-1
abundance: -
j_gene: TRBJ2-1
d_gene: TRBD2

CDR3nt: TGTGCCTGGGAGAGGACAGGGGTCCCCTACGAGCAGTACTTC
CDR3aa: CAWERTGVPYEQYF
v_gene: TRBV30
abundance: -
j_gene: TRBJ2-7
d_gene: TRBD1

CDR3nt: TGCAGTGCTAGTAGGTGGAGCTCCTACAATGAGCAGTTCTTC
CDR3aa: CSASRWSSYNEQFF
v_gene: TRBV20-1
abundance: few
j_gene: TRBJ2-1
d_gene: -

CDR3nt: TGCAGTGCTAGAGATCCGGGACAGGGGGCGGAGGGGTGGAAGACCCAGTACTTC
CDR3aa: CSARDPGQGAEGWKTQYF
v_gene: TRBV20-1
abundance: few
j_gene: TRBJ2-5
d_gene: TRBD1

CDR3nt: TGTGCCAGCAGCATAAGGACAGGGTCCAACATTCAGTACTTC
CDR3aa: CASSIRTGSNIQYF
v_gene: TRBV7-8
abundance: -
j_gene: TRBJ2-4
d_gene: TRBD1

CDR3nt: TGCAGTGCTGACCCGCGGGGCACAGATACGCAGTATTTT
CDR3aa: CSADPRGTDTQYF
v_gene: TRBV20-1
abundance: many
j_gene: TRBJ2-3
d_gene: -

CDR3nt: TGCGCCAGCACAGTGGGGGCAGGCCACACTGAAGCTTTCTTT
CDR3aa: CASTVGAGHTEAFF
v_gene: TRBV5-1
abundance: many
j_gene: TRBJ1-1
d_gene: -

CDR3nt: TGCGCCAGCAGCACGGGGGGCGGGACACAACCCACCGGGGAGCTGTTTTTT
CDR3aa: CASSTGGGTQPTGELFF
v_gene: TRBV5-1
abundance: -
j_gene: TRBJ2-2
d_gene: -

CDR3nt: TGTGCCAGCTCAGCCGACAGGGCCACAGATACGCAGTATTTT
CDR3aa: CASSADRATDTQYF
v_gene: TRBV18
abundance: -
j_gene: TRBJ2-3
d_gene: TRBD1

CDR3nt: TGTGCCAGCAGCTCTCGATCGCCCCTTACATACGAGCAGTACTTC
CDR3aa: CASSSRSPLTYEQYF
v_gene: TRBV7-9
abundance: -
j_gene: TRBJ2-7
d_gene: -

CDR3nt: TGTGCTAGCAGCTTGGGTACTAGCGGGAACAATGAGCAGTTCTTC
CDR3aa: CASSLGTSGNNEQFF
v_gene: TRBV7-7
abundance: many
j_gene: TRBJ2-1
d_gene: TRBD2

CDR3nt: TGCAGTGCTAGTCAGGGTGGCAATGAGCAGTTCTTC
CDR3aa: CSASQGGNEQFF
v_gene: TRBV20-1
abundance: many
j_gene: TRBJ2-1
d_gene: -

CDR3nt: TGCAGTGCTAGAATAGCGGGAGGGCATGAGCAGTTCTTC
CDR3aa: CSARIAGGHEQFF
v_gene: TRBV20-1
abundance: -
j_gene: TRBJ2-1
d_gene: TRBD2

CDR3nt: TGTGCCAGCAGTGTTGGCGGGAGTTCCTACGAGCAGTACTTC
CDR3aa: CASSVGGSSYEQYF
v_gene: TRBV6-1
abundance: -
j_gene: TRBJ2-7
d_gene: TRBD2

CDR3nt: TGTGCCATCAGCTCCGGGACAGGGTCCACCGGGGAGCTGTTTTTT
CDR3aa: CAISSGTGSTGELFF
v_gene: TRBV10-3
abundance: few
j_gene: TRBJ2-2
d_gene: TRBD1

CDR3nt: TGTGCCAGCAGCTTAGGACGGACTAGCAATCAGCCCCAGCATTTT
CDR3aa: CASSLGRTSNQPQHF
v_gene: TRBV7-8
abundance: -
j_gene: TRBJ1-5
d_gene: -

CDR3nt: TGCGCCAGCAGCTTGGGGCCTAAACAAGTCTTCTATGGCTACACCTTC
CDR3aa: CASSLGPKQVFYGYTF
v_gene: TRBV5-1
abundance: many
j_gene: TRBJ1-2
d_gene: -

CDR3nt: TGTGCCAGTAGTGGTATCCGGTCCACCCGGTCCAATTCACCCCTCCACTTT
CDR3aa: CASSGIRSTRSNSPLHF
v_gene: TRBV19
abundance: -
j_gene: TRBJ1-6
d_gene: -

CDR3nt: TGTGCCAGCAGTCTCAGCACTAGCGGGCCCACGGATACGCAGTATTTT
CDR3aa: CASSLSTSGPTDTQYF
v_gene: TRBV12-3/TRBV12-4
abundance: -
j_gene: TRBJ2-3
d_gene: TRBD2